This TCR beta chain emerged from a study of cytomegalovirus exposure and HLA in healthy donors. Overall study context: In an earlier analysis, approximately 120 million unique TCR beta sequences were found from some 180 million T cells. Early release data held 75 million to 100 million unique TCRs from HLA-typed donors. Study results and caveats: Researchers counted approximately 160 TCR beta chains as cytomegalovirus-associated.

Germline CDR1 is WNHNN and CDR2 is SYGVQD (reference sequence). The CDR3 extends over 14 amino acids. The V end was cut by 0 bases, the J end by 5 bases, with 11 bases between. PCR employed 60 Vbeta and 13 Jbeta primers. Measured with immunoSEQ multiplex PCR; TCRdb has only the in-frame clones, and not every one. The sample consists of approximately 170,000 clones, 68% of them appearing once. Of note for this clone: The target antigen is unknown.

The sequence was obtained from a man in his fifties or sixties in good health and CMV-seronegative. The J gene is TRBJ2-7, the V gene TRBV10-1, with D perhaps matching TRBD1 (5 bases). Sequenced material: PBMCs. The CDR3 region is CASSESGRVHEQYF. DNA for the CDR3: TGCGCCAGCAGTGAGTCCGGCAGGGTCCACGAGCAGTACTTC.